Below, one T cell receptor beta chain is given with its context. It has no known antigen specificity. No much larger clonotype is one base removed from it; base qualities were not supplied. This specimen comes from a study of OX40 agonist ivuxolimab in advanced cancers. With regard to the full study: Ivuxolimab was an agonistic, fully human IgG2 monoclonal antibody directed against OX40 (CD134), a costimulatory receptor. Of the approximately 50 dose-escalation patients, hepatocellular carcinoma was present in about 20, melanoma in around 15, renal cell carcinoma in 9 and head and neck cancer in 9. Prior anti-PD-1, anti-PD-L1 or anti-CTLA-4 therapy was permitted, and less than 45% of dose-escalation patients had received checkpoint inhibitors. In the dose-escalation cohort, 65% to 85% of patients were male, and the mean age was approximately 60 years with a range of roughly 23 to 79. Partial responses were achieved by three dose-escalation patients, of whom one had hepatocellular carcinoma and two had cutaneous melanoma. The paper reports the monotherapy dose-escalation portion (N = 52 patients) of the phase I ivuxolimab trial. Peripheral TCRbeta sequencing was intended to test whether TCR sequence diversity was altered and clonal T-cell expansion was caused by ivuxolimab. Intravenous ivuxolimab was administered to patients every 2 weeks at six dose levels: 0.01, 0.1, 0.3, 1.5, 3 and 10 mg/kg.

For sequencing of the TCRbeta CDR3 region, genomic DNA was extracted from the sorted cells. The immunoSEQ Assay was used for sequencing of TCRbeta CDR3 regions. TCRdb took this table from immuneACCESS and kept in-frame rearrangements with V and J called. Such tables lack part of the clones; where checked against another copy, unresolved V genes explain under half of the gap, and the rest is unexplained. Within this sample are about 82,000 clones, with 70% to 90% of them counted one time only. The ten top clones hold 0.7% to 0.9% of the sample. The trial excluded patients who had a history of autoimmune disease or were on systemic immunosuppression. Peripheral blood for TCR sequencing was collected from all dose cohorts at baseline, on cycle 4 day 1, and on cycle 7 day 1. Samples were obtained from an open-label, multicenter, first-in-human phase I dose-escalation trial of ivuxolimab. Adults with locally advanced or metastatic head and neck squamous cell, hepatocellular, melanoma or renal cell carcinoma were enrolled in the trial. Before TCR sequencing, CD4+ and CD8+ T cells were separately sorted from peripheral blood.

Beyond this particular receptor, the publication reports: Low levels of normalized T-cell clonal expansion were also seen in some patients who did not respond. On average, CD8+ T cells showed more expanded clones than CD4+ T cells after ivuxolimab. Clonal expansion of both CD4+ and CD8+ blood T cells was observed from baseline to week 6 at doses 0.1 to 3.0 mg/kg. Which antigens the clonally expanded peripheral T cells were specific for was not determined. In the 0.1-3.0 mg/kg groups, partial responders were among the patients with the lowest normalized peripheral clonal expansion, particularly in CD8+ T cells.

Taken from the germline V gene (reference sequence), the CDR1 and CDR2 loops are GTSNPN and SVGIG. Including cysteine and phenylalanine, the CDR3 has 13 amino acids. Only the CDR3 part of the read is kept: 39 bases, read in frame from the first base. The trim is 0 bases for V and 5 bases for J, with a gap of 10 bases between the germline ends. Sequenced here: CD4+ or CD8+ T cells sorted from blood, sampled in a trial of the OX40 agonist ivuxolimab. The clonotype originates from an adult with an advanced solid tumor such as melanoma, head and neck, liver or kidney cancer. The rearrangement joined TRBV30 to TRBJ2-5; no D gene is confidently identified. The CDR3: CAWSVMSVETQYF. The DNA sequence is as follows: TGTGCCTGGAGTGTAATGTCCGTGGAGACCCAGTACTTC.